This TCR beta chain stems from a study of radiotherapy plus CTLA-4 blockade in lung cancer. TCRdb's table, derived via immunoSEQ multiplex PCR, lists solely in-frame clones and lacks some. Of 75,000 to 95,000 clones in the sample, more than 70% were seen once. The CDR3 has 14 residues. V lost 1 base to trimming and J lost 4 bases, with 11 bases between them. Germline lookup yields CDR1 SGHDT and CDR2 YYEEEE. Here the sequenced sample was peripheral blood, taken from a patient treated with radiotherapy plus ipilimumab. V gene TRBV5-6 combines with J gene TRBJ1-1; D unclear. The TCR was taken from a human donor with non-small cell lung cancer that progressed on radiotherapy plus ipilimumab. CDR3 in amino acids: CASSLYGVGTEAFF. The DNA for the CDR3 is TGTGCCAGCAGCTTGTATGGGGTCGGCACTGAAGCTTTCTTT.